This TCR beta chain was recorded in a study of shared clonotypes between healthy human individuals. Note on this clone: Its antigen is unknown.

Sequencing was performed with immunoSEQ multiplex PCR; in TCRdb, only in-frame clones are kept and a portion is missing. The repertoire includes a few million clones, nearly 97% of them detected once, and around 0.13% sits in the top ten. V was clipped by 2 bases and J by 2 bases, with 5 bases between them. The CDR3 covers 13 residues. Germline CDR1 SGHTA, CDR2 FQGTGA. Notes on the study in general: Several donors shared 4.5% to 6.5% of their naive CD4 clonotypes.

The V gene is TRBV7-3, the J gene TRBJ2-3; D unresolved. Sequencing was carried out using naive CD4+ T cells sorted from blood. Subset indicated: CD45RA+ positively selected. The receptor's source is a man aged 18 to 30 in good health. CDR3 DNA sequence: TGTGCCAGCAGCTTATGGGACACAGATACGCAGTATTTT. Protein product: CASSLWDTDTQYF. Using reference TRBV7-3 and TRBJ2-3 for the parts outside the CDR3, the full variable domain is GAGVSQTPSNKVTEKGKYVELRCDPISGHTALYWYRQSLGQGPEFLIYFQGTGAADDSGLPNDRFFAVRPEGSVSTLKIQRTERGDSAVYLCASSLWDTDTQYFGPGTRLTVL.